This T cell receptor beta chain was captured in a study of blood T cell repertoires in COVID-19. Overall study: There were acute and convalescent COVID-19 samples, and they came from the United States, Italy and Spain. Sources were T cells, B-cell-depleted T cells, or PBMCs; the material itself was cDNA or gDNA.

Generated by immunoSEQ multiplex PCR, the TCRdb table keeps only in-frame clones and is missing some. The table has hundreds of thousands of clones, around 89% seen once. The CDR3 has 16 residues. After removal of 4 bases from V and 1 base from J, the junction contained 8 bases not matched to a gene. Germline values: CDR1 MNHNS, CDR2 SASEGT. This TCR derives from a woman in her forties or fifties with COVID-19, enrolled during active disease. Sequenced: peripheral blood. The V gene is TRBV6-1, the J gene TRBJ2-3, with TRBD2 matching over 7 bases. The CDR3 loop reads CASSAIVGGGTDTQYF. CDR3 nucleotide sequence: TGTGCCAGCAGTGCCATCGTGGGGGGGGGCACAGATACGCAGTATTTT.